The rows below give T cell receptor beta chains drawn from one sample of a study of molecular identifiers for immune sequencing clone quantification. MiXCR was run by TCRdb on the PCR reads, yielding one entry per CDR3 protein. The sample lists under 600,000 distinct CDR3 sequences; 20% to 25% were seen once. Specimen: naive CD8+ T cells from blood, with Jurkat cell RNA spiked in. The receptors shown here come from a human donor in good health. Some libraries in this study had Jurkat cell RNA spiked in. Both conserved end residues are part of each CDR3. A D gene is named only where the DNA matches it firmly. Not every row has a clone size; where given, it reads once, few, many or a size class.

V gene: TRBV6-5; clone size: NA; D gene: TRBD1; J gene: TRBJ2-4; CDR3 protein: CASRPTGTGELKPAKNIQYF
V gene: TRBV29-1; clone size: NA; D gene: TRBD2; J gene: TRBJ2-1; CDR3 protein: CSAGLADSNEQFF
V gene: TRBV20-1; clone size: few; D gene: NA; J gene: TRBJ2-1; CDR3 protein: CSATGSVYNEQFF
V gene: TRBV7-9; clone size: NA; D gene: NA; J gene: TRBJ1-3; CDR3 protein: CAGHLEAHSGNTTYF
V gene: TRBV11-2; clone size: many; D gene: NA; J gene: TRBJ1-4; CDR3 protein: CASSLWENSPLEKLFF
V gene: TRBV7-9; clone size: many; D gene: NA; J gene: TRBJ2-5; CDR3 protein: CASSSQAPQETQYF
V gene: TRBV2; clone size: many; D gene: NA; J gene: TRBJ1-1; CDR3 protein: CASSAQGSEAFF
V gene: TRBV7-9; clone size: many; D gene: TRBD1; J gene: TRBJ2-7; CDR3 protein: CASSLAWGGQGAYEQYF
V gene: TRBV4-3; clone size: NA; D gene: NA; J gene: TRBJ1-4; CDR3 protein: CASSQNYQRGANEKLFF
V gene: TRBV28; clone size: few; D gene: NA; J gene: TRBJ2-7; CDR3 protein: CASSYRAQPYEQYF
V gene: TRBV4-2; clone size: many; D gene: NA; J gene: TRBJ1-1; CDR3 protein: CASSQDRGGLTEAFF
V gene: TRBV6-5; clone size: few; D gene: TRBD1; J gene: TRBJ2-7; CDR3 protein: CASSYNPTGGGEQYF
V gene: TRBV11-2; clone size: few; D gene: NA; J gene: TRBJ2-7; CDR3 protein: CASSFPVSGTTIFDEQYF
V gene: TRBV13; clone size: NA; D gene: TRBD2; J gene: TRBJ2-5; CDR3 protein: CAGSPGTSGSRTQYF
V gene: TRBV27; clone size: few; D gene: TRBD2; J gene: TRBJ2-7; CDR3 protein: CASSLLAGEWKEQYF
V gene: TRBV10-3; clone size: NA; D gene: TRBD1; J gene: TRBJ2-7; CDR3 protein: CAISEFTGTASTYEQYF
V gene: TRBV29-1; clone size: many; D gene: NA; J gene: TRBJ1-2; CDR3 protein: CSVEPHGLFGYTF
V gene: TRBV6-2/TRBV6-3; clone size: NA; D gene: TRBD1; J gene: TRBJ2-5; CDR3 protein: CASSYSMDRAAETQYF
V gene: TRBV27; clone size: NA; D gene: NA; J gene: TRBJ2-1; CDR3 protein: CASSPTGSPYNEQFF
V gene: TRBV2; clone size: NA; D gene: NA; J gene: TRBJ2-5; CDR3 protein: CAGGDIKETQYF
V gene: TRBV7-9; clone size: NA; D gene: TRBD1; J gene: TRBJ2-5; CDR3 protein: CASSLGMDRGYQETQYF
V gene: TRBV2; clone size: many; D gene: NA; J gene: TRBJ2-3; CDR3 protein: CASSEDQRGDTQYF
V gene: TRBV4-3; clone size: NA; D gene: NA; J gene: TRBJ1-6; CDR3 protein: CASSQEAGRSYNSPLHF
V gene: TRBV6-5; clone size: many; D gene: TRBD2; J gene: TRBJ2-2; CDR3 protein: CASSSSPAGEHTGELFF
V gene: TRBV27; clone size: many; D gene: NA; J gene: TRBJ2-4; CDR3 protein: CASSLSPTGPTQYF
V gene: TRBV7-9; clone size: NA; D gene: TRBD2; J gene: TRBJ2-3; CDR3 protein: CASSLVVVAGGPWNTDTQYF
V gene: TRBV4-3; clone size: many; D gene: TRBD2; J gene: TRBJ2-5; CDR3 protein: CASSQGLAGGIQETQYF
V gene: TRBV7-9; clone size: once; D gene: TRBD1; J gene: TRBJ2-5; CDR3 protein: CATTGQGAEETQYF
V gene: TRBV9; clone size: many; D gene: NA; J gene: TRBJ2-4; CDR3 protein: CASSSDDAKNIQYF
V gene: TRBV13; clone size: many; D gene: NA; J gene: TRBJ1-1; CDR3 protein: CASSSLDKNTEAFF
V gene: TRBV6-2/TRBV6-3; clone size: NA; D gene: NA; J gene: TRBJ2-1; CDR3 protein: CANSYANEQFF
V gene: TRBV6-2/TRBV6-3; clone size: NA; D gene: NA; J gene: TRBJ1-6; CDR3 protein: CASNLGFTNSPLHF
V gene: TRBV19; clone size: NA; D gene: TRBD1; J gene: TRBJ2-7; CDR3 protein: CASSTETGPSYEQYF
V gene: TRBV4-3; clone size: NA; D gene: NA; J gene: TRBJ2-1; CDR3 protein: CASSQEGSGALGEQFF
V gene: TRBV9; clone size: NA; D gene: TRBD2; J gene: TRBJ2-2; CDR3 protein: CASSVAGGPSGELFF
V gene: TRBV7-9; clone size: many; D gene: TRBD1; J gene: TRBJ2-7; CDR3 protein: CASSWGTEGVEQYF
V gene: TRBV20-1; clone size: NA; D gene: NA; J gene: TRBJ2-7; CDR3 protein: CSAKAGGSYEQYF
V gene: TRBV12-3/TRBV12-4; clone size: many; D gene: NA; J gene: TRBJ2-3; CDR3 protein: CASGWRADTQYF
V gene: TRBV9; clone size: few; D gene: TRBD2; J gene: TRBJ2-5; CDR3 protein: CASSGGGNQETQYF
V gene: TRBV10-3; clone size: many; D gene: NA; J gene: TRBJ2-3; CDR3 protein: CAISEPPEDTQYF
V gene: TRBV19; clone size: NA; D gene: TRBD2; J gene: TRBJ2-1; CDR3 protein: CASSATSGYYNEQFF
V gene: TRBV6-5; clone size: NA; D gene: NA; J gene: TRBJ1-1; CDR3 protein: CASSYPPYTEAFF
V gene: TRBV4-1; clone size: NA; D gene: NA; J gene: TRBJ1-1; CDR3 protein: CASSHGARGEAFF
V gene: TRBV5-5; clone size: few; D gene: NA; J gene: TRBJ2-7; CDR3 protein: CASSPGQTGGYEQYF
V gene: TRBV4-3; clone size: few; D gene: NA; J gene: TRBJ1-2; CDR3 protein: CASSQDLVGLYGYTF